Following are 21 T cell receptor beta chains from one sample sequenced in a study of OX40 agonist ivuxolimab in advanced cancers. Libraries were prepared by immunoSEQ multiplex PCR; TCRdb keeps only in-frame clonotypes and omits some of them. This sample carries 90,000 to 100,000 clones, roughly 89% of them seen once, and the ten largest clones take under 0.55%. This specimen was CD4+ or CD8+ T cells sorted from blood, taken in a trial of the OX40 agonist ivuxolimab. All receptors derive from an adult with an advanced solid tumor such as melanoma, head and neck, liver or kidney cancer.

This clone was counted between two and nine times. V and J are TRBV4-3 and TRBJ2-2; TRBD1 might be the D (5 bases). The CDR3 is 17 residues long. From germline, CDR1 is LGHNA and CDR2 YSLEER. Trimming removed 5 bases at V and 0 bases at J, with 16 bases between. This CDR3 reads CASSVSPGHTNTGELFF. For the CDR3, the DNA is TGCGCCAGCAGCGTTAGTCCTGGACACACGAACACCGGGGAGCTGTTTTTT.

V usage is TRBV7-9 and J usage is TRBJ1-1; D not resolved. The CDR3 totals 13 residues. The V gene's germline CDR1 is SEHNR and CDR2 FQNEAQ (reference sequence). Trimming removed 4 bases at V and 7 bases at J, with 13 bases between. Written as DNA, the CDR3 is TGTGCCAGCAGCTCTGAATCATTAGGTGAAGCTTTCTTT. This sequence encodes CASSSESLGEAFF.

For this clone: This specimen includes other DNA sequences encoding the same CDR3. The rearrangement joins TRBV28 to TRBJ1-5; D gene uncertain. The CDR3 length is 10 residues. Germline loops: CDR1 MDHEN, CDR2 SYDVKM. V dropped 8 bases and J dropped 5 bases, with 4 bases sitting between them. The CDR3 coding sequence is TGTGCCAGCGGCTATCAGCCCCAGCATTTT. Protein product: CASGYQPQHF.

For the CDR3, the DNA is TGTGCCAGCAGCTTAGGGAGGCGCCAGGAGCAGTTCTTC. It is translated as CASSLGRRQEQFF. The chain couples TRBV7-2 to TRBJ2-1, with D perhaps matching TRBD2 (5 bases). This CDR3 spans 13 amino acids. Deletions cut 1 base from V and 10 bases from J, with 11 bases between. The germline gives CDR1 SGHTA, CDR2 FQGNSA.

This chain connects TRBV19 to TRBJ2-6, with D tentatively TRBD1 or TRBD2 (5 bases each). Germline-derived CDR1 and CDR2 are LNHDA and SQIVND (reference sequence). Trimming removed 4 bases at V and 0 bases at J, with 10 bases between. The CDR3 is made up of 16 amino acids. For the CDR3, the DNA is TGTGCCAGTAGTAGGGGACGGGACTCTGGGGCCAACGTCCTGACTTTC. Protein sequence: CASSRGRDSGANVLTF.

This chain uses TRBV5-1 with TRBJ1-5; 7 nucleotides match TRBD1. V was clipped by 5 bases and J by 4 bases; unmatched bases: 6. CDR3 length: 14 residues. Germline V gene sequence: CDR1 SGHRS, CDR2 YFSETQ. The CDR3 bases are TGCGCCAGCAGTCTGGCGGGACAGAATCAGCCCCAGCATTTT. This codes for CASSLAGQNQPQHF.

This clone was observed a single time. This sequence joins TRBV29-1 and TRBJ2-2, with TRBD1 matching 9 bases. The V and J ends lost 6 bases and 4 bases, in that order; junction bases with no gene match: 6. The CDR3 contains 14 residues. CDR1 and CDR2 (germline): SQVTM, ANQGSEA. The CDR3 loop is CSVGQGFGTGELFF. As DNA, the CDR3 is TGCAGCGTGGGACAGGGTTTTGGCACCGGGGAGCTGTTTTTT.

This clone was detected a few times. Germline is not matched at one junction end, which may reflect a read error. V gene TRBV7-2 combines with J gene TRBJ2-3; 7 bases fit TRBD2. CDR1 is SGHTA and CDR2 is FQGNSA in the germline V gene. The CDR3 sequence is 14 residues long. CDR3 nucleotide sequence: TGTGCCAGCAGCATAGCGGGCAGCACAGATACGCAGTATTTT. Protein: CASSIAGSTDTQYF.

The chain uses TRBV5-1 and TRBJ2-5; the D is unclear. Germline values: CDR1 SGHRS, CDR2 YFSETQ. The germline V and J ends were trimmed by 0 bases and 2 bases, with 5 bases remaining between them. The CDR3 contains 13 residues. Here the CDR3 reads CASSLVGQETQYF. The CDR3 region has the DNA TGCGCCAGCAGCTTGGTGGGACAAGAGACCCAGTACTTC.

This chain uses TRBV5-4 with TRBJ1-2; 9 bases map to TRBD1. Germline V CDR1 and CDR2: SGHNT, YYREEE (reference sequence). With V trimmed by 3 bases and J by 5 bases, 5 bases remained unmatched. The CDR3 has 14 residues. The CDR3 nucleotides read TGTGCCAGCAGCTGGGACAGGGCCCATTATGGCTACACCTTC. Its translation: CASSWDRAHYGYTF.

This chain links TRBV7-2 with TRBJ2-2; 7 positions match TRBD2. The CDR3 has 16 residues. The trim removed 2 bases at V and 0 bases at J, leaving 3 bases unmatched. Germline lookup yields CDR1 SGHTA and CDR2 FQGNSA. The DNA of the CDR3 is TGTGCCAGCAGCTTATTTGGGGGGGCGAACACCGGGGAGCTGTTTTTT. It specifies CASSLFGGANTGELFF.

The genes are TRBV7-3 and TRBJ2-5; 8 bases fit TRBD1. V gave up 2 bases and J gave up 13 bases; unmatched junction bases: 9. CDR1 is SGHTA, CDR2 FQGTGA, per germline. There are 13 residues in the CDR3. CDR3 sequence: CASSLDWDRPSYF. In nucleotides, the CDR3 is TGTGCCAGCAGCTTAGACTGGGACAGGCCCTCGTACTTC.

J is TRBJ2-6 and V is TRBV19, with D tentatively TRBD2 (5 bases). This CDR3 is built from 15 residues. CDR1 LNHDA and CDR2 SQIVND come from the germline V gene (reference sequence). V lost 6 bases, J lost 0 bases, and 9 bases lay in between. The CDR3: CASSYRDSGANVLTF. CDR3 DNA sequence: TGTGCCAGTAGCTATCGGGACTCTGGGGCCAACGTCCTGACTTTC.

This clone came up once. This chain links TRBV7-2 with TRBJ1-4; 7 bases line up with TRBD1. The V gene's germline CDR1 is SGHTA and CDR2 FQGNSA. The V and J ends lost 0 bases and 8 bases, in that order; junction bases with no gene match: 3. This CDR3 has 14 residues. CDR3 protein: CASSLARGREKLFF. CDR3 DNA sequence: TGTGCCAGCAGCTTAGCTAGGGGGCGGGAAAAACTGTTTTTT.

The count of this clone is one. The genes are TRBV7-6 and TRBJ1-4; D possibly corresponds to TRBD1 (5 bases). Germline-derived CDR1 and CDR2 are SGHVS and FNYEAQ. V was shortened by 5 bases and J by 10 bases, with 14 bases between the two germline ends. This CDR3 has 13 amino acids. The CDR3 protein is CASSTGTSGKLFF. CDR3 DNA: TGTGCCAGCAGCACCGGGACCTCAGGAAAACTGTTTTTT.

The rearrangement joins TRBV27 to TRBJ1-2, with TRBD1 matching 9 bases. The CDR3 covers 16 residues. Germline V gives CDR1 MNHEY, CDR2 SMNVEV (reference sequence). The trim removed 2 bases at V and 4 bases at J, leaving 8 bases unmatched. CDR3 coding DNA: TGTGCCAGCAGTTTAGGTTGGGGACAGGGATCCTATGGCTACACCTTC. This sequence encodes CASSLGWGQGSYGYTF.

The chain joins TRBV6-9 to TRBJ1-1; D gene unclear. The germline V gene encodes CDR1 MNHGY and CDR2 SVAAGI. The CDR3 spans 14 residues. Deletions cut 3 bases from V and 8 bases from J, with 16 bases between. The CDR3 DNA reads TGTGCCAGCAGTTACTACCCCCCCACCACAGAAGCTTTCTTT. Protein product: CASSYYPPTTEAFF.

The CDR3 reads CASSLYSGQGFVKLFF. For the CDR3, the DNA is TGTGCCAGCAGCTTATATTCGGGACAGGGGTTTGTCAAACTGTTTTTT. V gene TRBV7-9 combines with J gene TRBJ1-4, with TRBD1 identical over 10 bases. The CDR3 sequence is 16 residues long. Trimming took 2 bases from V and 11 from J; bases not matched to a gene: 11. Per germline, CDR1 SEHNR and CDR2 FQNEAQ (reference sequence).

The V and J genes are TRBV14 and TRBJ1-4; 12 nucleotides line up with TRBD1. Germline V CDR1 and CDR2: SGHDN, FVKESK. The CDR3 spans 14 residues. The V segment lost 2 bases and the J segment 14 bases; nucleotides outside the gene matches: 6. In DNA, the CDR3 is TGTGCCAGCAGCCAACCGGGACAGGGGGCGTTGCTGTTTTTT. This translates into CASSQPGQGALLFF.

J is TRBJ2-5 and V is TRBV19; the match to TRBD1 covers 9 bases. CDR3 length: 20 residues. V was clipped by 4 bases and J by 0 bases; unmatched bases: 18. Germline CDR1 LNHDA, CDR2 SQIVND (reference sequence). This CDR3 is CASSSHRDRARFRDQETQYF. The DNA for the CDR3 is TGTGCCAGTAGTAGTCACCGGGACAGGGCAAGGTTCCGGGACCAAGAGACCCAGTACTTC. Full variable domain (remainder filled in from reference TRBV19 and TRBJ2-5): DGGITQSPKYLFRKEGQNVTLSCEQNLNHDAMYWYRQDPGQGLRLIYYSQIVNDFQKGDIAEGYSVSREKKESFPLTVTSAQKNPTAFYLCASSSHRDRARFRDQETQYFGPGTRLLVL.

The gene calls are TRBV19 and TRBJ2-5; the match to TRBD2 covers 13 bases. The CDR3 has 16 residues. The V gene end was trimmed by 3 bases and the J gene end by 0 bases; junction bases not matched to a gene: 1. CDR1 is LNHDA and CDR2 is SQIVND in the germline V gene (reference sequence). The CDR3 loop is CASSMGTSGNQETQYF. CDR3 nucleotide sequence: TGTGCCAGTAGTATGGGGACTAGCGGGAACCAAGAGACCCAGTACTTC. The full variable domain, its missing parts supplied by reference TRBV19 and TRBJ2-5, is DGGITQSPKYLFRKEGQNVTLSCEQNLNHDAMYWYRQDPGQGLRLIYYSQIVNDFQKGDIAEGYSVSREKKESFPLTVTSAQKNPTAFYLCASSMGTSGNQETQYFGPGTRLLVL.